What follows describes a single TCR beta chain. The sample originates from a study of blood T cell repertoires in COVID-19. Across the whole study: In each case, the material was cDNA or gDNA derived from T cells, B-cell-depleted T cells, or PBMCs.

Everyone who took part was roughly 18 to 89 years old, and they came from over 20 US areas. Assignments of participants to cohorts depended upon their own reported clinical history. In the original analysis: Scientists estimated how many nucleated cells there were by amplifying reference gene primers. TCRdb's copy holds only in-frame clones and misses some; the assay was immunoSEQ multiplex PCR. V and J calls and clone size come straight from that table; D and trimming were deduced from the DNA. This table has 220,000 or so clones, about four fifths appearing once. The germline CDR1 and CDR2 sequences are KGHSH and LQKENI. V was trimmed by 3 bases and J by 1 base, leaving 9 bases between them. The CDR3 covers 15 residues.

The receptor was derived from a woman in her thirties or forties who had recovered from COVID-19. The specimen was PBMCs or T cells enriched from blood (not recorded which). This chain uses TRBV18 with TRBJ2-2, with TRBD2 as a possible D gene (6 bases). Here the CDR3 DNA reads TGTGCCAGCTCACCTCTGCGGGGGAACACCGGGGAGCTGTTTTTT. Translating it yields CASSPLRGNTGELFF. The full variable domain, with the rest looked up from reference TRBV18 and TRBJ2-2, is NAGVMQNPRHLVRRRGQEARLRCSPMKGHSHVYWYRQLPEEGLKFMVYLQKENIIDESGMPKERFSAEFPKEGPSILRIQQVVRGDSAAYFCASSPLRGNTGELFFGEGSRLTVL.